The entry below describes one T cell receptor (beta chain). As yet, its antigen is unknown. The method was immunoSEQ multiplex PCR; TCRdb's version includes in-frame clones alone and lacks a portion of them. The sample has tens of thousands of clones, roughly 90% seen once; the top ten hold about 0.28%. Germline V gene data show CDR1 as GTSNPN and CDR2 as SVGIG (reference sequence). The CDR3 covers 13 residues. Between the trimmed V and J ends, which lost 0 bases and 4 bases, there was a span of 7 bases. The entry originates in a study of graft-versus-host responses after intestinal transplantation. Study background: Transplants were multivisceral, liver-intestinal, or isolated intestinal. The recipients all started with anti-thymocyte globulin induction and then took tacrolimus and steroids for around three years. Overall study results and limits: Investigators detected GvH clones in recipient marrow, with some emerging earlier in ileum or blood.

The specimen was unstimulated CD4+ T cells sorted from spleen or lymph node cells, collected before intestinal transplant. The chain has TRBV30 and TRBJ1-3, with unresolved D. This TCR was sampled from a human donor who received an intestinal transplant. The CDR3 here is CAWSVIEGNTIYF. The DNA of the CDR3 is TGTGCCTGGAGTGTAATTGAGGGAAACACCATATATTTT.